The 14 T cell receptor beta chains given below trace back to one sample, sequenced in a study of T cell clonality in common variable immunodeficiency. Method: immunoSEQ multiplex PCR; TCRdb's copy keeps in-frame clones and lacks some. The sample includes about 40,000 clones, none of them occurring once. Sequenced input: peripheral blood mononuclear cells. The receptor set was obtained from a person aged 18 to 75 in good health.

This clone appeared many times. The observed sequence ends 3 residues before the CDR3 terminus, with the missing tail filled in from the germline J gene. This chain uses TRBV10-3 with TRBJ2-1; 9 bases agree with TRBD2. The CDR3 consists of 13 residues. V lost 8 bases, J lost 7 bases, and 6 bases stayed unmatched. The germline gives CDR1 ENHRY, CDR2 SYGVKD. This CDR3 reads CAIRREGLNEQFF. CDR3 DNA, as far as it was read: TGTGCCATCCGGCGGGAGGGCCTAAATGAG.

Worth noting for this clone: The read gets to within 3 residues of the CDR3 end, and the germline J gene fills in the rest. The rearrangement uses TRBV20-1 and TRBJ2-1; 13 positions match TRBD2. CDR1 DFQATT and CDR2 SNEGSKA come from the germline V gene (reference sequence). This CDR3 has 14 residues. The V segment lost 6 bases and the J segment 3 bases; nucleotides outside the gene matches: 2. The sequenced part of the CDR3 DNA is TGCAGTGCCACTAGCGGGAGGGTCTACAATGAG. Its protein product is CSATSGRVYNE. The CDR3 in full is CSATSGRVYNEQFF.

This clone was recorded at least ten times. Read data end 3 residues before the CDR3 end; the end is taken from the germline J gene. The chain combines TRBV4-2 with TRBJ2-1; 7 nucleotides match TRBD2. With V trimmed by 4 bases and J by 4 bases, 10 bases remained unmatched. Germline V lookup: CDR1 LGHNA, CDR2 YNFKEQ. The CDR3 length is 16 residues. CDR3 DNA, as far as it was read: TGTGCCAGCAGCCGTTCCGAGCGGGGCACTTACAATGAG. This codes for CASSRSERGTYNE. The entire CDR3 sequence reads CASSRSERGTYNEQFF.

This clone was recorded at least ten times. Sequencing ends 3 residues short of the CDR3 end; the germline J gene provides the rest. The chain couples TRBV7-3 to TRBJ2-3; 11 nucleotides align to TRBD2. CDR3 length: 15 residues. Per germline, CDR1 SGHTA and CDR2 FQGTGA. After removal of 5 bases from V and 3 bases from J, the junction contained 4 bases not matched to a gene. CDR3 sequence reads: CASSEGTSGTDTQYF. The CDR3 bases that were read are TGTGCCAGCAGCGAAGGGACTAGCGGAACAGATACG.

This clone was counted only a few times. Since a much larger clone is just one base distant, this may be a read error. The read gets to within 3 residues of the CDR3 end, and the germline J gene fills in the rest. The chain is built from TRBV2 and TRBJ2-3; D not resolved. The germline CDR1 and CDR2 sequences are SNHLY and FYNNEI. The CDR3 contains 14 residues. The CDR3 loop is CASSEGWANQPQYF. Partial CDR3 DNA: TGTGCCAGCAGTGAAGGGTGGGCCAATCAGCCG.

This clone was seen repeatedly, ten times or more. Coverage ceases 3 residues before the CDR3 finishes, and the germline J gene fills in the end. The V call is TRBV20-1, the J call TRBJ2-7; weak D call: TRBD1 (5 bases). Germline V CDR1 and CDR2: DFQATT, SNEGSKA (reference sequence). The CDR3 consists of 12 residues. V shed 4 bases and J shed 2 bases, with 9 bases lying between them. The CDR3 loop reads CSATLDTYEQYF. The CDR3 DNA, read in part, is TGCAGTGCTACCTTGGACACCTACGAG.

In this sample, this clone turned up many times. The read falls 3 residues short of the CDR3 end, and the missing part is taken from the germline J gene. This chain links TRBV5-1 with TRBJ2-5, with 7 bases lining up with TRBD2. Germline CDR1 reads SGHRS; CDR2 reads YFSETQ. The CDR3 has 18 amino acids. V lost 0 bases, J lost 2 bases, and 13 bases stayed unmatched. The CDR3 protein is CASSLGTIAGDWQETQYF. The DNA read from the CDR3 is TGCGCCAGCAGCTTGGGGACAATAGCGGGCGATTGGCAAGAGACC.

Many counts were recorded for this clone. Read coverage stops 3 residues before the CDR3 terminus; the germline J gene supplies the remainder. The chain joins TRBV9 to TRBJ2-3, with 10 bases aligning to TRBD2. V gave up 4 bases and J gave up 6 bases; unmatched junction bases: 11. CDR1 is SGDLS, CDR2 YYNGEE, per germline. This CDR3 is 16 amino acids long. Here the CDR3 reads CASSPREAGGWDTQYF. The CDR3 bases that were read are TGTGCCAGCAGCCCCAGAGAAGCGGGAGGGTGGGATACG.

There are many counts of this clone. The read ends 3 residues shy of where the CDR3 ends; the end is completed using the germline J gene. J is TRBJ1-2 and V is TRBV20-1, with D possibly matching TRBD1 (6 bases). Germline loops: CDR1 DFQATT, CDR2 SNEGSKA (reference sequence). This CDR3 is 14 amino acids long. The V gene lost 3 bases and the J gene lost 2 bases, with 13 bases spanning the gap. CDR3 DNA, as far as it was read: TGCAGTGCTAGGCTCCAGGGGTGGAACTATGGC. It translates to CSARLQGWNYG. The entire CDR3 is CSARLQGWNYGYTF.

This clone appeared many times. CDR3 sequence reads: CSVLAGSTDTQYF. CDR3 DNA (partial): TGCAGCGTCCTAGCGGGTAGCACAGATACG. V gene TRBV29-1 combines with J gene TRBJ2-3; 8 positions match TRBD2. The read ends 3 residues shy of where the CDR3 ends; the end is completed using the germline J gene. Germline V gives CDR1 SQVTM, CDR2 ANQGSEA. CDR3 length: 13 amino acids. The V gene end was trimmed by 6 bases and the J gene end by 0 bases; junction bases not matched to a gene: 2.

This clone appeared a few times. This sequence may be a read error, since a much larger clone differs from it by one base. The CDR3 end is not reached by the read, which stops 3 residues before it; the germline J gene fills it in. The chain uses TRBV2 and TRBJ2-2; D possibly corresponds to TRBD2 (7 bases). The germline V gene has CDR1 SNHLY and CDR2 FYNNEI. The CDR3 covers 17 residues. The DNA read from the CDR3 is TGTGCCAGCAGCCAAACGGGCGGGGGCTCTGGGGCCAACGTG. It encodes CASSQTGGGSGANV. The whole CDR3 protein reads CASSQTGGGSGANVLFF.

This clone came up many times. The CDR3 is cut off 3 residues early in the read; its end comes from the germline J gene. The V gene is TRBV7-3, the J gene TRBJ2-3, with D uncertain. Germline CDR1 and CDR2: SGHTA and FQGTGA. CDR3 length: 14 residues. V was cut by 6 bases and J by 2 bases, with 12 bases left in between. CDR3 amino acids: CASSLKGHTDTQYF. The CDR3 DNA, read in part, is TGTGCCAGCAGTCTTAAAGGGCACACAGATACG.

This clone was picked up a small number of times. The read gets to within 3 residues of the CDR3 end, and the germline J gene fills in the rest. V is TRBV11-1 and J is TRBJ1-1; 7 bases align to TRBD1. Germline CDR1 is SGHAT and CDR2 is FQDESV (reference sequence). Germline trimming cut 3 bases from V and 0 bases from J; bases unmatched to any gene: 1. The CDR3 is 14 amino acids. The part of the CDR3 DNA that was read is TGTGCCAGCAGCTTTACAGGGGTGAACACTGAA. Its protein product is CASSFTGVNTE. The entire CDR3 protein reads CASSFTGVNTEAFF.

This clone has at least ten counts. The read ends 3 residues before the CDR3 terminus; that terminus is restored from the germline J gene. The rearrangement links TRBV20-1 to TRBJ2-2, with D perhaps TRBD1 (5 bases). V lost 4 bases, J lost 10 bases, and 13 bases lay in between. This CDR3 spans 12 amino acids. The V gene's germline CDR1 is DFQATT and CDR2 SNEGSKA (reference sequence). CDR3 bases read: TGCAGTGCTAAATTGACAGAGACGGAG. Encoded protein: CSAKLTETE. The whole CDR3 protein is CSAKLTETELFF.